Below, 15 T cell receptor beta chains from the same sample are listed, as sequenced in a study of blood T cell repertoires in COVID-19. TCRdb keeps only in-frame clones here, not all; method: immunoSEQ multiplex PCR. Counted here are about 140,000 clones, around 86% occurring once; the ten biggest clones make up 1.5% to 2%. Sequencing was done on a sample of peripheral blood. All receptors derive from a human donor in a cohort sampled during active COVID-19.

In its sample, this clone was seen a few times. The J gene is TRBJ1-2, the V gene TRBV19; TRBD1 aligns across 7 bases. CDR1 is LNHDA, CDR2 SQIVND, per germline (reference sequence). After removal of 1 base from V and 3 bases from J, the junction contained 8 bases not matched to a gene. The CDR3 is 16 residues long. CDR3 protein: CASSIAPVGTDYGYTF. For the CDR3, the DNA is TGTGCCAGTAGTATAGCCCCCGTTGGGACAGACTATGGCTACACCTTC.

The gene calls are TRBV5-1 and TRBJ2-7; 7 nucleotides match TRBD2. Germline CDR1 is SGHRS and CDR2 is YFSETQ. The length of the CDR3 is 15 residues. With V trimmed by 0 bases and J by 2 bases, 5 bases remained unmatched. The DNA for the CDR3 is TGCGCCAGCAGCTTGGAGTCGGGAGGTACCTACGAGCAGTACTTC. It is translated as CASSLESGGTYEQYF.

The chain couples TRBV5-1 to TRBJ1-2; 10 nucleotides line up with TRBD1. CDR1 is SGHRS, CDR2 YFSETQ, per germline. Losses at the gene ends were 3 bases for V and 0 bases for J; bases not matched to a gene: 5. The CDR3 extends over 16 amino acids. The CDR3: CASSSDRGLANYGYTF. CDR3 bases: TGCGCCAGCAGCTCCGACAGGGGGCTTGCTAACTATGGCTACACCTTC.

The gene calls are TRBV3-1 (or the pseudogene TRBV3-2) and TRBJ1-1; 8 bases line up with TRBD1. Germline V gene lookup returns CDR1 LGHDT and CDR2 YNNKEL (reference sequence). The CDR3 spans 15 residues. Trimming cost V 6 bases and J 0 bases; bases outside gene matches: 6. The CDR3 spells CASRIRDRLNTEAFF. CDR3 in DNA: TGTGCCAGCAGGATACGGGACAGGCTGAACACTGAAGCTTTCTTT.

This sequence joins TRBV27 and TRBJ1-6, with TRBD1 matching over 9 bases. The CDR3 is made up of 15 amino acids. Trimming took 6 bases from V and 6 from J; bases not matched to a gene: 6. The germline gives CDR1 MNHEY, CDR2 SMNVEV (reference sequence). CDR3 loop: CASRTGTGINSPLHF. The CDR3 DNA follows: TGTGCCAGCAGGACCGGGACAGGGATTAATTCACCCCTCCACTTT.

The chain is built from TRBV7-2 and TRBJ2-5, with 13 bases lining up with TRBD2. The V gene's germline CDR1 is SGHTA and CDR2 FQGNSA. Trimming at V came to 5 bases and at J to 5 bases, leaving 2 bases not matched to a gene. CDR3 length: 14 amino acids. The CDR3 nucleotides read TGTGCCAGCAGCATGGGACTAGCGGGGGAGACCCAGTACTTC. Protein product: CASSMGLAGETQYF.

This clone has more than one count but fewer than ten. The chain has TRBV25-1 and TRBJ1-2; D perhaps matches TRBD1 (6 bases). V lost 1 base, J lost 8 bases, and 11 bases lay in between. This CDR3 comprises 13 residues. The germline CDR1 and CDR2 sequences are MGHDK and SYGVNS. In DNA form, the CDR3 reads TGTGCCAGCAGTGAATCGGGGGGGCGAGGCTACACCTTC. Translation gives CASSESGGRGYTF.

J is TRBJ2-2 and V is TRBV18; D unresolved. The ends were cut back, 2 bases at V and 6 bases at J, with 10 bases in the middle. The CDR3 loop spans 14 amino acids. Germline V gene data show CDR1 as KGHSH and CDR2 as LQKENI. The CDR3: CASSPNPSSGELFF. CDR3 nucleotides: TGTGCCAGCTCACCAAATCCCTCCTCCGGGGAGCTGTTTTTT.

CDR3 in DNA: TGCAGCGCTTTGGACAGGCTATACAATGAGCAGTTCTTC. Residues: CSALDRLYNEQFF. The V gene is TRBV29-1, the J gene TRBJ2-1; 7 bases map to TRBD1. Germline V gene data show CDR1 as SQVTM and CDR2 as ANQGSEA. With 7 bases clipped from V and 4 bases from J, the junction kept 7 bases outside the gene matches. The length of the CDR3 is 13 residues.

The chain is built from TRBV28 and TRBJ2-1, with 13 bases fitting TRBD2. CDR1 is MDHEN and CDR2 is SYDVKM in the germline V gene. This CDR3 region has 15 residues. V lost 5 bases, J lost 7 bases, and 5 bases stayed unmatched. CDR3 protein: CASSPWTSGSNEQFF. The CDR3 nucleotides are TGTGCCAGCAGTCCCTGGACTAGCGGGAGTAATGAGCAGTTCTTC. The full variable domain, in which reference TRBV28 and TRBJ2-1 provide the parts outside the CDR3, is DVKVTQSSRYLVKRTGEKVFLECVQDMDHENMFWYRQDPGLGLRLIYFSYDVKMKEKGDIPEGYSVSREKKERFSLILESASTNQTSMYLCASSPWTSGSNEQFFGPGTRLTVL.

The chain is built from TRBV5-1 and TRBJ1-4; the D is unclear. V gave up 0 bases and J gave up 5 bases, with 11 bases separating them. CDR3 size: 15 residues. The germline V gene encodes CDR1 SGHRS and CDR2 YFSETQ. The CDR3 loop is CASSLDSGRNEKLFF. CDR3 DNA: TGCGCCAGCAGCTTGGATTCTGGGAGGAATGAAAAACTGTTTTTT.

The chain links TRBV4-3 to TRBJ2-2, with D possibly TRBD2 on 5 matching bases. This CDR3 comprises 18 residues. V lost 0 bases and J 0 bases, leaving 14 bases between the germline ends. CDR1 LGHNA and CDR2 YSLEER come from the germline V gene. Written as DNA, the CDR3 is TGCGCCAGCAGCCAAGAACTTACGGGAAACACGAACACCGGGGAGCTGTTTTTT. Encoded protein: CASSQELTGNTNTGELFF.

The chain has TRBV5-5 and TRBJ1-2; D gene uncertain. Germline V gene lookup returns CDR1 SGHKS and CDR2 YYEKEE (reference sequence). V was clipped by 3 bases and J by 4 bases, with 16 bases between them. The CDR3 loop spans 15 amino acids. The CDR3 here is CASSSSAGSAYGYTF. As DNA, the CDR3 is TGTGCCAGCAGCTCTTCCGCGGGTTCGGCCTATGGCTACACCTTC.

The gene calls are TRBV9 and TRBJ2-3; TRBD2 matches 8 bases. Germline lookup yields CDR1 SGDLS and CDR2 YYNGEE. CDR3 length: 14 amino acids. In DNA form, the CDR3 reads TGTGCTAGCTCTTGGACTAGCAAGACAGATACGCAGTATTTT. Translating it yields CASSWTSKTDTQYF.

The chain recombines TRBV7-3 with TRBJ2-3; TRBD2 matches 10 bases. This CDR3 has 17 amino acids. Per the germline V gene, CDR1 is SGHTA and CDR2 is FQGTGA. Trimming removed 5 bases from V and 0 bases from J; junction bases left unmatched: 8. The CDR3 spells CASSRPGLATSTDTQYF. In DNA form, the CDR3 reads TGTGCCAGCAGCCGACCGGGACTAGCGACTAGCACAGATACGCAGTATTTT. Complete variable domain (other parts from reference TRBV7-3 and TRBJ2-3): GAGVSQTPSNKVTEKGKYVELRCDPISGHTALYWYRQSLGQGPEFLIYFQGTGAADDSGLPNDRFFAVRPEGSVSTLKIQRTERGDSAVYLCASSRPGLATSTDTQYFGPGTRLTVL.